Listed here is a single TCR beta chain. Its specificity is not known. The record originates from a study of OX40 agonist ivuxolimab in advanced cancers. Study-wide results and caveats: In general, CD8+ T cells held more expanded clones than CD4+ did, on average. Both CD4+ and CD8+ T cell populations in blood had undergone clonal expansion by week 6 at 0.1 to 3.0 mg/kg.

Individuals having autoimmune disease history or systemic immunosuppression were not enrolled. The method was immunoSEQ multiplex PCR; TCRdb's version includes in-frame clones alone and lacks a portion of them. The sample shows fewer than 12,000 clones, around three quarters of them seen only once. Between the trimmed V and J ends, which lost 8 bases and 3 bases, there was a span of 16 bases. CDR1 and CDR2 (germline): WSHSY, SAAADI. The CDR3 has 14 amino acids. Sample: CD4+ or CD8+ T cells sorted from blood, taken in a trial of the OX40 agonist ivuxolimab. This chain links TRBV10-2 with TRBJ2-5; a weak D match, TRBD2 (6 bases). This clonotype originated in an adult with an advanced solid tumor such as melanoma, head and neck, liver or kidney cancer. CDR3 sequence reads: CASGGVDWKETQYF. CDR3 DNA: TGCGCCAGCGGAGGGGTCGACTGGAAAGAGACCCAGTACTTC.